This paragraph covers one TCR beta chain sequence. This entry is derived from a study of T cell changes during pregnancy in multiple sclerosis. Germline CDR1 reads GTSNPN; CDR2 reads SVGIG (reference sequence). The CDR3 has 15 residues. The V segment lost 0 bases and the J segment 5 bases; nucleotides outside the gene matches: 7. The method was immunoSEQ multiplex PCR; TCRdb's version includes in-frame clones alone and lacks a portion of them. The sample consists of about 18,000 clones, 84% of them appearing once. The sequencing used CD8+ T cells from peripheral blood mononuclear cells, collected in the third trimester of pregnancy. V and J are TRBV30 and TRBJ2-1; TRBD2 aligns across 7 bases. The sequence derives from a female donor in good health, enrolled as a control in a pregnancy study. CDR3 sequence: CAWSVASGIHNEQFF. CDR3 sequence (DNA): TGTGCCTGGAGTGTAGCAAGCGGGATCCACAATGAGCAGTTCTTC.